This TCR beta chain was found in a study of pediatric ulcerative colitis. Before the diagnostic colonoscopy, ulcerative colitis patients were free of immunosuppressive medication. Data came from immunoSEQ multiplex PCR; TCRdb stores just in-frame clones and leaves some out. Here the sample spans roughly 64,000 clones, about nine tenths being singletons. The germline CDR1 and CDR2 sequences are SGHRS and YFSETQ. The CDR3 runs to 17 residues. V lost 3 bases to trimming and J lost 3 bases; unmatched junction nucleotides: 12. The chain couples TRBV5-1 to TRBJ2-1; 7 bases match TRBD2. Sequenced sample: blood. This TCR was recovered from a boy between 10 and 17 years old with severe ulcerative colitis. CDR3 DNA sequence: TGCGCCAGCAGCTGGGGGTCGGCTAGCGGATACTACAATGAGCAGTTCTTC. Amino acids: CASSWGSASGYYNEQFF.